The 8 T cell receptor beta chains below come from one sample, sequenced in a study of siplizumab effects on memory and regulatory T cells. Some clones are missing from TCRdb's copy, which holds only in-frame ones; the method was immunoSEQ multiplex PCR. The sample includes over 85,000 clones, 80% to 95% of them seen just once. Material: CD4+ T cells sorted from blood. The receptors were gathered from a human donor in good health.

V and J are TRBV5-1 and TRBJ2-3; D gene uncertain. The V gene lost 4 bases and the J gene lost 6 bases, with 15 bases spanning the gap. Germline V gene data show CDR1 as SGHRS and CDR2 as YFSETQ. The CDR3 is 14 residues long. This CDR3 is CASSATGRKDTQYF. CDR3 coding DNA: TGCGCCAGCAGCGCTACGGGCCGAAAGGATACGCAGTATTTT.

The rearrangement uses TRBV7-8 and TRBJ2-2; D might be TRBD1 (5 bases). Trimming left V 5 bases short and J 3 bases short, with 19 bases between. In germline, CDR1 is SGHVS, CDR2 FQNEAQ. The CDR3 is 17 amino acids. The CDR3: CASSLTSDIRYTGELFF. The CDR3 coding sequence is TGTGCCAGCAGCCTGACTTCGGACATTAGGTACACCGGGGAGCTGTTTTTT.

The gene calls are TRBV4-2 and TRBJ1-6; D is uncertain. The CDR3 is 13 residues long. Deletions cut 5 bases from V and 11 bases from J, with 13 bases between. The germline gives CDR1 LGHNA, CDR2 YNFKEQ. CDR3 sequence reads: CASSYDTDPPLHF. The CDR3 region has the DNA TGTGCCAGCAGCTACGACACCGATCCACCCCTCCACTTT.

This chain links TRBV10-3 with TRBJ2-7, with 12 bases aligning to TRBD1. This CDR3 has 15 residues. Trimming removed 7 bases from V and 6 bases from J; junction bases left unmatched: 10. Germline V gene lookup returns CDR1 ENHRY and CDR2 SYGVKD. CDR3 bases: TGTGCCATCAATCCCTCGGGACAGGGGGCAGCCGAGCAGTACTTC. Its translation is CAINPSGQGAAEQYF.

The chain is built from TRBV7-9 and TRBJ1-4, with 7 bases aligning to TRBD1. The CDR3 has 14 amino acids. CDR1 and CDR2 from the germline V gene are SEHNR and FQNEAQ (reference sequence). Losses at the gene ends were 4 bases for V and 3 bases for J; bases not matched to a gene: 2. CDR3 sequence reads: CASSSGTANEKLFF. The CDR3 DNA reads TGTGCCAGCAGCTCCGGGACAGCTAATGAAAAACTGTTTTTT.

The rearrangement links TRBV5-1 to TRBJ2-2; D not certain. V shed 0 bases and J shed 0 bases, with 9 bases lying between them. Germline V CDR1 and CDR2: SGHRS, YFSETQ. This CDR3 contains 16 residues. CDR3 in amino acids: CASSLAPVSNTGELFF. The CDR3 coding sequence is TGCGCCAGCAGCTTGGCCCCGGTCTCGAACACCGGGGAGCTGTTTTTT.

V gene TRBV5-1 combines with J gene TRBJ2-3, with TRBD2 identical over 7 bases. The CDR3 extends over 14 amino acids. The V segment lost 4 bases and the J segment 2 bases; nucleotides outside the gene matches: 4. Germline V CDR1 and CDR2: SGHRS, YFSETQ. The CDR3 DNA reads TGCGCCAGCAGCGGGAGGGACTACACAGATACGCAGTATTTT. Its protein product is CASSGRDYTDTQYF.

The genes are TRBV9 and TRBJ1-3; D uncertain. The germline gives CDR1 SGDLS, CDR2 YYNGEE. The CDR3 covers 13 residues. The ends were cut back, 4 bases at V and 2 bases at J, with 7 bases in the middle. As DNA, the CDR3 is TGTGCCAGCAGCCCCGATCCTGGAAACACCATATATTTT. It encodes CASSPDPGNTIYF.